This T cell receptor beta chain was captured by sequencing in a study of T-cell memory formation after mild COVID-19. For the study at large: Largely, the TCR clusters proved donor specific. General study results and limits: Later expanders leaned CD4+, whereas day 15 to 85 contracting clones were balanced CD4/CD8. Contracting CD4+ clones sat mainly in CM and EM; CD8+ in EMRA. Confirmation of SARS-CoV-2 specificity was lacking for second-wave clones peaking day 37.

MiXCR, run by TCRdb on the 5' RACE reads, gives a single entry per CDR3 protein. The table shows about 180,000 distinct CDR3 sequences, with around 18% occurring only once. This CDR3 comprises 18 residues. The germline V and J ends were trimmed by 4 bases and 3 bases, with 25 bases remaining between them. The germline CDR1 and CDR2 sequences are SGHRS and YFSETQ. Worth noting for this clonotype: Its antigen remains unknown.

The sequenced sample consisted of PBMCs or a T cell subset sorted from them (not recorded which). The V and J genes are TRBV5-1 and TRBJ1-2; D possibly corresponds to TRBD1 (5 bases). The clonotype was recovered from a man between 18 and 29 years old who had mild COVID-19 (a few samples of this study predate the infection). Cell type and time point are not known. This CDR3 is CASSGGGADGPGYYGYTF. The CDR3 DNA is TGCGCCAGCAGCGGGGGTGGTGCGGACGGGCCCGGGTACTATGGCTACACCTTC.